This T cell receptor beta chain was recovered during a study of shared clonotypes between healthy human individuals (dated by TCRdb to 2020 to 2022). For the wider study: Three men and two women, aged 18 to 49 years, made up the cohort. For each donor, three plates each were used for CD4 naive and CD4 memory, two plates were used for CD8 naive, and one plate was used for CD8 memory. The study deeply sequenced blood TCR repertoires of several healthy adults to estimate repertoire size and the extent of clonotype sharing between individuals. To increase sequencing depth and limit assay-specific biases, TCR repertoire library preparation and sequencing were carried out by different laboratories using diverse techniques. Per donor, leukapheresis produced somewhere between about 0.94 and 9.5 billion PBMCs.

Of note for this clone: Its antigen remains unidentified. No per-base quality is available; no much larger clone lies one base away.

The CDR3 runs 13 amino acids, cysteine and phenylalanine included. Here the CDR3 DNA is all that survives: 39 bases in frame from base 1. CDR1 and CDR2 were assigned from the germline V gene as SGHNT and YENEEA. Cut back by 1 base and 10 bases, the V and J ends lie 13 bases apart. Using the deep immunoSEQ assay, TCR CDR3 regions were amplified from genomic DNA by multiplex PCR. For each cell subset, the extracted genomic DNA was distributed evenly across all wells of several immunoSEQ 96-well plates, and each plate served as one replicate. Each replicate PCR for sorted subsets received 150 to 250 ng genomic DNA, equal to roughly 30,000 T cell genomes. Purified libraries were measured with a Qubit 3.0 fluorometer, size-checked on a Bioanalyzer 2100, and measured again with the KAPA Library Quantification kit. A separate single-read 150-cycle Illumina NextSeq 550 flow cell was used to sequence each immunoSEQ 96-well plate. Concerning the study's data processing: Because the immunoSEQ output held only junctional sequences and lacked quality scores, the filtering could not match the filtering applied to full-length reads. To assign V/J genes and CDR3, sequences were annotated against IMGT germline references using PyIR, a Python wrapper for IgBLAST v1.9. Reads were filtered out if the reads had weak V/J assignments (E-value above 1e-6), no CDR3, stop codons, out-of-frame junctions, or ambiguous translated residues. V3J clonotypes were defined as sequences sharing an identical inferred V gene, J gene, and CDR3 amino acid sequence. Percentage overlap between repertoires was computed as shared unique clonotypes divided by the size of the smaller repertoire. Richness of each repertoire was evaluated using RTK rarefaction, the Chao1 estimator, and Recon v2.1 estimates of unobserved clonotypes. Generation probabilities for all TCRbeta clonotypes obtained by the gDNA method from a handful of donors were computed using OLGA. TCRdb's version of the immuneACCESS table is confined to in-frame rearrangements and falls short of the full clone set. An unresolved V gene accounts for under half of the shortfall where checked; the remainder is of unknown origin. V, J and clone size are taken as reported in that table, and D and trimming were inferred from the DNA itself. The sample records about 340,000 clones, about 70% of which are singletons. The ten most abundant clones make up about 10% of the sample.

The donors were healthy, HIV-negative adults with no recently reported acute infections or vaccinations. All donors were Caucasian adults living in Nashville, Tennessee, USA. CD4+ T cells were enriched by magnetic negative selection; naive cells were then positively selected on CD45RA, and the negative fraction formed the memory subset. Blood was collected by leukapheresis, and PBMCs were isolated by Ficoll-Histopaque density gradient centrifugation and then cryopreserved in liquid nitrogen vapor phase. Analytical flow cytometry was used to check the purity and quantity of every magnetically sorted T cell population. Each sorted fraction had its genomic DNA isolated and then quantified by UV absorbance on a Nanodrop 2000c. Broad study findings and their caveats: Only blood was sampled, and tissue TCR repertoires likely differ from those in blood. Pairwise subsampling indicated that sequencing depth was expected to affect the degree of clonotype sharing among donors. When a few donors were compared, the shared fraction of clonotypes was about 5% for naive CD4, less than 4% for naive CD8, 2.3% for memory CD4, and 0.3% to 0.5% for memory CD8. Clonotypes shared by all four sorted-subset donors showed higher generation probabilities than non-shared clonotypes. Even with the large sequencing depth, rarefaction of the sorted-subset datasets indicated that sequencing was incomplete. The small number of donors limited the genetic and exposure-history diversity represented. Larger estimated clonotype richness was generally found for naive subsets than for memory subsets.

Sequencing was performed on memory CD4+ T cells sorted from blood. This specimen's cell subset or site label, interpreted: CD45RA-negative fraction. The clonotype comes from a man under 40 in good health. The chain couples TRBV11-3 to TRBJ1-1; a weak D assignment points to TRBD1 (5 bases agree). The DNA sequence is given as TGTGCCAGCAGCTTAGCTGGGGCAGGGCGAGCTTTCTTT. Translated, it reads CASSLAGAGRAFF. With all but the CDR3 taken from the reference TRBV11-3 and TRBJ1-1 genes, the full variable domain is: EAGVVQSPRYKIIEKKQPVAFWCNPISGHNTLYWYLQNLGQGPELLIRYENEEAVDDSQLPKDRFSAERLKGVDSTLKIQPAELGDSAVYLCASSLAGAGRAFFGQGTRLTVV.